Listed here are 9 T cell receptor beta chains from one sample, sequenced in a study of cytomegalovirus exposure and HLA in healthy donors. With 60 Vbeta and 13 Jbeta primers, the PCR was carried out. Repertoires were generated with immunoSEQ multiplex PCR, while TCRdb's copy carries only in-frame clones and drops some. Of about 190,000 clones in the sample, roughly 87% are singletons; the top ten hold roughly 0.98%. The sample consisted of PBMCs. The receptors come from a boy between 2 and 10 years old in good health and CMV-seronegative.

CDR3 nucleotide sequence: TGCGCCAGCAGCCTGGAAGGGGGGGGTGCGGGCGGCTACACCTTC. Translation: CASSLEGGGAGGYTF. The chain has TRBV5-1 and TRBJ1-2, with D perhaps matching TRBD1 (6 bases). V was clipped by 4 bases and J by 8 bases, with 21 bases between them. This CDR3 spans 15 amino acids. CDR1 and CDR2 (germline): SGHRS, YFSETQ. The full variable domain, in which reference TRBV5-1 and TRBJ1-2 provide the parts outside the CDR3, is KAGVTQTPRYLIKTRGQQVTLSCSPISGHRSVSWYQQTPGQGLQFLFEYFSETQRNKGNFPGRFSGRQFSNSRSEMNVSTLELGDSALYLCASSLEGGGAGGYTFGSGTRLTVV.

The chain joins TRBV2 to TRBJ1-6; no clear D. CDR1 SNHLY and CDR2 FYNNEI come from the germline V gene. With 7 bases removed from V and 3 bases from J, the gap between germline ends came to 13 bases. CDR3 size: 15 residues. The CDR3 loop reads CASTQRAGYNSPLHF. For the CDR3, the DNA is TGTGCCAGCACCCAGAGGGCAGGCTATAATTCACCCCTCCACTTT.

The V call is TRBV5-5, the J call TRBJ2-5, with 12 bases lining up with TRBD2. The ends lost 4 bases at V and 3 bases at J; junction bases unmatched: 13. Germline CDR1 and CDR2: SGHKS and YYEKEE (reference sequence). The CDR3 length is 18 residues. The CDR3 loop reads CASSGGLAGGRKKETQYF. DNA of the CDR3: TGTGCCAGCAGCGGCGGGCTAGCGGGAGGGCGGAAAAAAGAGACCCAGTACTTC.

The V gene is TRBV11-2, the J gene TRBJ1-5; D uncertain. This CDR3 region has 15 residues. CDR1 SGHAT and CDR2 FQNNGV come from the germline V gene. The V and J ends lost 5 bases and 0 bases respectively, with 11 bases between them. The chain's CDR3 is CASSGGVYSNQPQHF. The CDR3 DNA reads as TGTGCCAGCAGCGGAGGAGTTTATAGCAATCAGCCCCAGCATTTT.

This rearrangement joins TRBV7-9 to TRBJ1-1; 8 bases map to TRBD1. The CDR3 contains 12 residues. Germline CDR1 reads SEHNR; CDR2 reads FQNEAQ (reference sequence). V was pared by 1 base and J by 11 bases, with 3 bases of the junction left unmatched. The CDR3 region has the DNA TGTGCCAGCAGCTTAGTTCAGGGGGCGGCTTTCTTT. As protein: CASSLVQGAAFF.

This clone has just a few counts. This chain uses TRBV6-4 with TRBJ1-1; 7 positions agree with TRBD1. V lost 4 bases to trimming and J lost 7 bases; unmatched junction nucleotides: 6. The CDR3 is 13 residues long. Germline V gene sequence: CDR1 MRHNA, CDR2 SNTAGT. The CDR3 reads CASSAVRDSEAFF. The CDR3 nucleotides read TGTGCCAGCAGTGCGGTTCGGGACAGTGAAGCTTTCTTT.

The chain employs TRBV6-1 and TRBJ2-5; 12 nucleotides agree with TRBD2. V shed 6 bases, J shed 5 bases, and the junction held 4 bases outside the gene matches. The CDR3 spans 14 residues. Germline V CDR1 and CDR2: MNHNS, SASEGT. CDR3 DNA sequence: TGTGCCAGCAGAGAGGGACTAGCGGGCGAGACCCAGTACTTC. Amino acids: CASREGLAGETQYF.

The rearrangement links TRBV5-4 to TRBJ1-6; 10 bases line up with TRBD1. Germline CDR1 is SGHNT and CDR2 is YYREEE (reference sequence). The CDR3 is 16 residues long. V shed 3 bases, J shed 10 bases, and the junction held 10 bases outside the gene matches. The CDR3 spells CASSWRTGGLISPLHF. Here the CDR3 DNA reads TGTGCCAGCAGCTGGAGGACAGGGGGGTTAATCTCACCCCTCCACTTT.

V gene TRBV5-1 combines with J gene TRBJ1-1, with D maybe TRBD1 (5 bases). The CDR3 sequence is 14 residues long. Deletions cut 0 bases from V and 5 bases from J, with 11 bases between. Germline V gives CDR1 SGHRS, CDR2 YFSETQ. The CDR3 protein is CASSLDRRDTEAFF. As DNA, the CDR3 is TGCGCCAGCAGCTTGGACAGGAGGGATACTGAAGCTTTCTTT.